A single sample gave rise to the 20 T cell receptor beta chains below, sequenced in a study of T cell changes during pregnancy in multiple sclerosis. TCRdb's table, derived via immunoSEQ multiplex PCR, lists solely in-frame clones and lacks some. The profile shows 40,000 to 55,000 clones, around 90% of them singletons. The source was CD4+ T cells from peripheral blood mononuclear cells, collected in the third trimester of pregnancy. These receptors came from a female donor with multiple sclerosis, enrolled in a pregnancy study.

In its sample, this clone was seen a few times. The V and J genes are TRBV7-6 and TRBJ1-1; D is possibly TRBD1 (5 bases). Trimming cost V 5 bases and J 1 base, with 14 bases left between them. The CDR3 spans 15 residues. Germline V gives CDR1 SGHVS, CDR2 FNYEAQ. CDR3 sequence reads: CASSPGLRENTEAFF. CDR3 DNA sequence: TGTGCCAGCAGCCCGGGACTTCGGGAGAACACTGAAGCTTTCTTT.

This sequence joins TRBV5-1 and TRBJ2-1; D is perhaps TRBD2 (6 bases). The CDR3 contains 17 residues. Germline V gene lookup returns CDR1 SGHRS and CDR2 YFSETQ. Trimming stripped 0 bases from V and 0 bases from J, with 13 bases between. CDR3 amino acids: CASSLEGLPNSYNEQFF. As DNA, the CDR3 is TGCGCCAGCAGCTTGGAGGGACTCCCCAACTCCTACAATGAGCAGTTCTTC.

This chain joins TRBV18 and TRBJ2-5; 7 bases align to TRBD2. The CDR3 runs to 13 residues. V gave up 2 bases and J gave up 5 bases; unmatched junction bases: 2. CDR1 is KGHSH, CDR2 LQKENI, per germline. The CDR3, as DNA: TGTGCCAGCTCACCAGGACTAGGGGAGACCCAGTACTTC. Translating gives CASSPGLGETQYF.

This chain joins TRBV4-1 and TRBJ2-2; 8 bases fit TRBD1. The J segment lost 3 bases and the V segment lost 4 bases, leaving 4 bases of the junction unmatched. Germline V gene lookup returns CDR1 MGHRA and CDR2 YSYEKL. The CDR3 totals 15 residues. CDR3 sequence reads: CASSPGQGHTGELFF. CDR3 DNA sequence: TGCGCCAGCAGCCCCGGACAGGGCCACACCGGGGAGCTGTTTTTT.

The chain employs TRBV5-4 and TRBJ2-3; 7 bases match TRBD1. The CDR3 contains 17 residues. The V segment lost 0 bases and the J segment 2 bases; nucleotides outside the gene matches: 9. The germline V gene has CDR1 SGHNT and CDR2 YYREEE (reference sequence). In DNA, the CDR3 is TGTGCCAGCAGCTTGGCCCCCGACAGGGCCGCCACAGATACGCAGTATTTT. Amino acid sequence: CASSLAPDRAATDTQYF.

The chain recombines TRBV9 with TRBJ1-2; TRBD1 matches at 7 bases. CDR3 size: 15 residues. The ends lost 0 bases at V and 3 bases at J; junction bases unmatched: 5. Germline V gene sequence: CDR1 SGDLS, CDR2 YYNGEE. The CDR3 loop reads CASSVGQGEDYGYTF. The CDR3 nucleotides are TGTGCCAGCAGCGTAGGACAGGGTGAAGACTATGGCTACACCTTC.

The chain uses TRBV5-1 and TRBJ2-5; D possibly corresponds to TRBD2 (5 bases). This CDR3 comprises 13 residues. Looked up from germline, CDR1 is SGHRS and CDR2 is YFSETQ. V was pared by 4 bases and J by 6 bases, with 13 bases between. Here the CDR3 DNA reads TGCGCCAGCAGCCCCGAGGGCAGGCAGACCCAGTACTTC. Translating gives CASSPEGRQTQYF.

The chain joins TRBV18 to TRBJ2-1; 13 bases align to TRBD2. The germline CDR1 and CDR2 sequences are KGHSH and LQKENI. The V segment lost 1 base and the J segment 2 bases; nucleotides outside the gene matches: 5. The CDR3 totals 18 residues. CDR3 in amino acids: CASSPLPGTSGAYNEQFF. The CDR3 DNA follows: TGTGCCAGCTCACCACTACCCGGGACTAGCGGGGCCTACAATGAGCAGTTCTTC.

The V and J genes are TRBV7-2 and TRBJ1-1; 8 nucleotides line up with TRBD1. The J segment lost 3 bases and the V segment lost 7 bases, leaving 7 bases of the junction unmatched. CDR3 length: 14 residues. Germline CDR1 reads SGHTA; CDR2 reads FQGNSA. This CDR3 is CASKLGGQDTEAFF. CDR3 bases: TGTGCCAGCAAGCTGGGGGGACAGGACACTGAAGCTTTCTTT.

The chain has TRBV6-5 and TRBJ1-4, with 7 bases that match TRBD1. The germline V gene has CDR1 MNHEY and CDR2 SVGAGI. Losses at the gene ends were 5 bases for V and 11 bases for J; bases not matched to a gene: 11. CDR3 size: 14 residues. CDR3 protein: CASSIDRDSSKLFF. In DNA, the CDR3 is TGTGCCAGCAGTATTGACCGGGACAGTTCCAAACTGTTTTTT.

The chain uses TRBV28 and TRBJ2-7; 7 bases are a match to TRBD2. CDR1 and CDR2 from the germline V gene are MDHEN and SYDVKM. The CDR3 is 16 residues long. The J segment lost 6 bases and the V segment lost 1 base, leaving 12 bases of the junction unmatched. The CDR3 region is CASSLSGYDGGGEQYF. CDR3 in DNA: TGTGCCAGCAGTTTATCGGGATACGATGGCGGGGGCGAGCAGTACTTC.

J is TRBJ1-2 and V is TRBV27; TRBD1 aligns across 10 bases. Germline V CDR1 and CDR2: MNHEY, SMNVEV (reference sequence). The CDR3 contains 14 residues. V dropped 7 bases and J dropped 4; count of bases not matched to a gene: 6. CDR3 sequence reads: CASMATGGFYGYTF. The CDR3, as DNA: TGTGCCAGCATGGCGACAGGGGGCTTCTATGGCTACACCTTC.

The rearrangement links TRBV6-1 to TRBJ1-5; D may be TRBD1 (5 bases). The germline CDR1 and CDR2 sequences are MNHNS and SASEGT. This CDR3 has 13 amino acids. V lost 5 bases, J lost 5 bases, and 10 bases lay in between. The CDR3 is CASSFGGDQPQHF. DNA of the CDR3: TGTGCCAGCAGTTTCGGGGGGGATCAGCCCCAGCATTTT.

CDR3 nucleotide sequence: TGTGCCAGCAGCGCCCGACAGGGGGGGTCCTACGAGCAGTACTTC. It codes for CASSARQGGSYEQYF. The rearrangement links TRBV9 to TRBJ2-7, with 9 bases that match TRBD1. The CDR3 contains 15 residues. Germline V CDR1 and CDR2: SGDLS, YYNGEE. V lost 3 bases and J lost 1; bases outside the gene matches: 5.

CDR3 amino acids: CASSLSASTTNEKLFF. In DNA, the CDR3 is TGTGCCAGCAGCCTAAGCGCGAGTACAACTAATGAAAAACTGTTTTTT. The chain recombines TRBV7-9 with TRBJ1-4; no clear D. The CDR3 sequence is 16 residues long. Germline-derived CDR1 and CDR2 are SEHNR and FQNEAQ (reference sequence). V was pared by 5 bases and J by 0 bases, with 13 bases between. The full variable domain, rest sourced from reference TRBV7-9 and TRBJ1-4, is DTGVSQNPRHKITKRGQNVTFRCDPISEHNRLYWYRQTLGQGPEFLTYFQNEAQLEKSRLLSDRFSAERPKGSFSTLEIQRTEQGDSAMYLCASSLSASTTNEKLFFGSGTQLSVL.

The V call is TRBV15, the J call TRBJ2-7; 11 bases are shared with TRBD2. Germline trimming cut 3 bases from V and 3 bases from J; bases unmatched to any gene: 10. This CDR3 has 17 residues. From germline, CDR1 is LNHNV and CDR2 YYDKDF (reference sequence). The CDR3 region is CATSRGGTSGSFYEQYF. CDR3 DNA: TGTGCCACCAGCAGGGGAGGAACTAGCGGGAGTTTCTACGAGCAGTACTTC.

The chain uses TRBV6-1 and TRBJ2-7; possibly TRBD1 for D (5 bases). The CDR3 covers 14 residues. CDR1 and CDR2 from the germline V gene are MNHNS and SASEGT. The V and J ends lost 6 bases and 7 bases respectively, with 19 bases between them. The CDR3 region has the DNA TGTGCCAGCAGGCGCGACAGTGTCCCTAGTGAGCAGTACTTC. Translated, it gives CASRRDSVPSEQYF.

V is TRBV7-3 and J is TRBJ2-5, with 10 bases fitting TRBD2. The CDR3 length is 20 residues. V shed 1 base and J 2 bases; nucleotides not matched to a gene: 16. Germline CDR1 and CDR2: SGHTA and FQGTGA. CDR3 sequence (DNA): TGTGCCAGCAGCTTAATCGGGTGGGCTAGCGGGAGTCCCAAGCAAGAGACCCAGTACTTC. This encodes CASSLIGWASGSPKQETQYF.

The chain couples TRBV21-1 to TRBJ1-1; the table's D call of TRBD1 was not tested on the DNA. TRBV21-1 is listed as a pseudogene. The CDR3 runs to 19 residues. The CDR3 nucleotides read TGTGCCAGCAGCAAAGATGAGAGACCCGGGACAAGTGTGATGCATGAAGCTTTCTTT. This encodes CASSKDERPGTSVMHEAFF.

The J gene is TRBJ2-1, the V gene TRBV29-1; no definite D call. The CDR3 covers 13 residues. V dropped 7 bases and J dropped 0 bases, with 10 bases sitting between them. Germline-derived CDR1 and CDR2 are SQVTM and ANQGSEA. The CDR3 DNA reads TGCAGCGGTTATTCGAGCTCCTACAATGAGCAGTTCTTC. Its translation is CSGYSSSYNEQFF.